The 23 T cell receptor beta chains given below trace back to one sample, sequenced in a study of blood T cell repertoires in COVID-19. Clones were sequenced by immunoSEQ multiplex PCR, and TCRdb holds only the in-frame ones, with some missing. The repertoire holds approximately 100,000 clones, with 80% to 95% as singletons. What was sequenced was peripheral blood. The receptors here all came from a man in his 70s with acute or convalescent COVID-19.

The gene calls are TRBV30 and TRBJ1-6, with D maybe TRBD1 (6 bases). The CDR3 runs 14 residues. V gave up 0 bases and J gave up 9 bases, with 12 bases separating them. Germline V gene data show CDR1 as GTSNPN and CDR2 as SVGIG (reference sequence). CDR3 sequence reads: CAWSVQGSSSPLHF. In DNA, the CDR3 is TGTGCCTGGAGTGTGCAGGGGAGTTCTTCACCCCTCCACTTT.

CDR3 residues: CASSLGRAETEAFF. Written as DNA, the CDR3 is TGTGCCAGCAGCTTAGGGAGGGCGGAGACTGAAGCTTTCTTT. The V and J genes are TRBV13 and TRBJ1-1; D is unclear. Trimming removed 0 bases at V and 5 bases at J, with 10 bases between. The V gene's germline CDR1 is PRHDT and CDR2 FYEKMQ (reference sequence). This CDR3 region has 14 residues.

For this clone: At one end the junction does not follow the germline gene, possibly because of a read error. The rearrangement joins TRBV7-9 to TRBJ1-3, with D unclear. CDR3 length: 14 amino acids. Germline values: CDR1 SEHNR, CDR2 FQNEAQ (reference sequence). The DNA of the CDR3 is TGTGCCAGCAGCTCAGGTAGAACTGGGAACACCATATATTTT. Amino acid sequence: CASSSGRTGNTIYF.

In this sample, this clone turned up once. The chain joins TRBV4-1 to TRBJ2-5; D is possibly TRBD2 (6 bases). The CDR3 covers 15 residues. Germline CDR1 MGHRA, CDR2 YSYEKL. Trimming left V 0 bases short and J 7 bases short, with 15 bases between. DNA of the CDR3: TGCGCCAGCAGCCAAGATCCCCCGGGGGTGGGGACCCAGTACTTC. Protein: CASSQDPPGVGTQYF.

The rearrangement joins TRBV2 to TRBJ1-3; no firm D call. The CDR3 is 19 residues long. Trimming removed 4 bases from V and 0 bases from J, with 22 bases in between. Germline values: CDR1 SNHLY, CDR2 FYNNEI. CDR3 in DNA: TGTGCCAGCAGTGTTTTGCGCCAGGTAACGGTCCACTCTGGAAACACCATATATTTT. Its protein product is CASSVLRQVTVHSGNTIYF.

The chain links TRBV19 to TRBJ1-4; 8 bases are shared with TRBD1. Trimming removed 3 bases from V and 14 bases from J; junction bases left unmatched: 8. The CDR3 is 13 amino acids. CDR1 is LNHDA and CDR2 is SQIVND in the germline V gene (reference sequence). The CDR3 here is CASSILLQGVLFF. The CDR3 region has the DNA TGTGCCAGTAGTATTCTCTTACAGGGGGTGCTGTTTTTT.

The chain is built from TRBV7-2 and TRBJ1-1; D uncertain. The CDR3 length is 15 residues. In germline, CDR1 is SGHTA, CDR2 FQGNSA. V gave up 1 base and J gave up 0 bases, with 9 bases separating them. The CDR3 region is CASSLGSQMNTEAFF. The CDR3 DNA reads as TGTGCCAGCAGCTTAGGGAGCCAAATGAACACTGAAGCTTTCTTT.

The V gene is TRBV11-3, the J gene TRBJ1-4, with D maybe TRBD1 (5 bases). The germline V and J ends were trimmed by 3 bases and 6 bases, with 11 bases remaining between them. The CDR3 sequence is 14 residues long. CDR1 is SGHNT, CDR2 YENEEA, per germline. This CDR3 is CASSFGGFYEKLFF. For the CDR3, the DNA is TGTGCCAGCAGCTTCGGGGGGTTTTATGAAAAACTGTTTTTT.

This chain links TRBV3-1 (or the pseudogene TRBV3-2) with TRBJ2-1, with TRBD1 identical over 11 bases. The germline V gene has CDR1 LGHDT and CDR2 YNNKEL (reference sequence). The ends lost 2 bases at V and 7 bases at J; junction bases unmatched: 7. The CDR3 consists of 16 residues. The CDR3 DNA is TGTGCCAGCAGCCAACCCGGACAGGGGGCGAGGAATGAGCAGTTCTTC. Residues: CASSQPGQGARNEQFF.

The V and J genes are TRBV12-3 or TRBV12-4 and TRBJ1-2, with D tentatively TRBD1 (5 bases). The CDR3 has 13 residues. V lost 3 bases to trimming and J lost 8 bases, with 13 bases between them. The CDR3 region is CASSLIGAEGYTF. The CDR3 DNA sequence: TGTGCCAGCAGTTTGATAGGGGCTGAGGGCTACACCTTC.

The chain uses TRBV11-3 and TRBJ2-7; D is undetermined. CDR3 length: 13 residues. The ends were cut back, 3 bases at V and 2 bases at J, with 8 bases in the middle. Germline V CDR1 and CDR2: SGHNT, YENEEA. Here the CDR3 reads CASSLMETYEQYF. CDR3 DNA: TGTGCCAGCAGCTTGATGGAGACCTACGAGCAGTACTTC.

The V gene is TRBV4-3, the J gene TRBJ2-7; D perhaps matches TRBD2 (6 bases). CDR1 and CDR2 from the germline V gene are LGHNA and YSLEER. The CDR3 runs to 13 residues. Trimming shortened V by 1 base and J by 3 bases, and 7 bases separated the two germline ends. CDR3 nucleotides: TGCGCCAGCAGCCAAGGACTAGACTACGAGCAGTACTTC. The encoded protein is CASSQGLDYEQYF.

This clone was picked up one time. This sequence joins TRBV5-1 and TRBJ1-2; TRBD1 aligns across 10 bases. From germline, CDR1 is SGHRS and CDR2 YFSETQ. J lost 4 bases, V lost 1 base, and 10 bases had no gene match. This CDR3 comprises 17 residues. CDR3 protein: CASSLYGTGDGSYGYTF. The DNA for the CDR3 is TGCGCCAGCAGCTTGTATGGGACAGGGGATGGTAGCTATGGCTACACCTTC.

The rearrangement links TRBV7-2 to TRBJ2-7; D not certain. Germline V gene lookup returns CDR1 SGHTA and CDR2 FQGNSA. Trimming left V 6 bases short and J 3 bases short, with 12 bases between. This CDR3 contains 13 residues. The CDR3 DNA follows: TGTGCCAGCAGACAGACAAGCAGCTACGAGCAGTACTTC. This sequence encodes CASRQTSSYEQYF.

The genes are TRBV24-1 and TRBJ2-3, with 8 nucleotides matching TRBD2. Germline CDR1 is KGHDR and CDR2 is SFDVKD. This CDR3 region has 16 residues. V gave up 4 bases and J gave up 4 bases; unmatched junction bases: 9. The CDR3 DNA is TGTGCCACCAGTGAACCGGGACTAGAAGCCCCAGATACGCAGTATTTT. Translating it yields CATSEPGLEAPDTQYF.

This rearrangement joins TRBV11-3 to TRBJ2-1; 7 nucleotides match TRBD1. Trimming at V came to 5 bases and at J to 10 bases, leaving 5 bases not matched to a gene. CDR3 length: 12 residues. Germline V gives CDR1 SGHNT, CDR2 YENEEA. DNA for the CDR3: TGTGCCAGCAGCGCAAGGGGGCGCGAGCAGTTCTTC. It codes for CASSARGREQFF.

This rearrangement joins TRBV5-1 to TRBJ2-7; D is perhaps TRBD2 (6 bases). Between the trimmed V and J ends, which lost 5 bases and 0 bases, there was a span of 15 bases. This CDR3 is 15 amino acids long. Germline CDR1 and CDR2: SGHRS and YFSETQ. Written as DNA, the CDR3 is TGCGCCAGCAGTTCATCGGGGGTGAGCTCCTACGAGCAGTACTTC. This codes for CASSSSGVSSYEQYF.

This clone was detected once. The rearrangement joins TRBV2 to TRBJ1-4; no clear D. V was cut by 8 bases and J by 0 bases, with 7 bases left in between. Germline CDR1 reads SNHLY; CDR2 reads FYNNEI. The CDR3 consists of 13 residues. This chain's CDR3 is CASGLATNEKLFF. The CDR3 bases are TGTGCCAGCGGGCTTGCAACTAATGAAAAACTGTTTTTT.

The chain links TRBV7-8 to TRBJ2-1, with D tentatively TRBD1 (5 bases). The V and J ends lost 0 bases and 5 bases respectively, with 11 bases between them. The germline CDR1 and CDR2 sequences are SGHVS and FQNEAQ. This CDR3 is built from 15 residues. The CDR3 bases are TGTGCCAGCAGCTTAGCCCAGGGTCCAGACAATGAGCAGTTCTTC. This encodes CASSLAQGPDNEQFF.

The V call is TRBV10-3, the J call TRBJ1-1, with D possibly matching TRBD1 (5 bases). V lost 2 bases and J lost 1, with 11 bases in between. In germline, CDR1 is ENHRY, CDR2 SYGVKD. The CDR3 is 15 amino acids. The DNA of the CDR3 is TGTGCCATCAGTGAGGTTCTCGGGGGGAACACTGAAGCTTTCTTT. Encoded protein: CAISEVLGGNTEAFF.

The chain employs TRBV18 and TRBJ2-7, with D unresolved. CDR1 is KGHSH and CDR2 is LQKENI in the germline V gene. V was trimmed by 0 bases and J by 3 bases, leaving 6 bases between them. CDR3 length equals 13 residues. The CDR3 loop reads CASSPPTSYEQYF. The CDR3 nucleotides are TGTGCCAGCTCACCACCCACAAGCTACGAGCAGTACTTC.

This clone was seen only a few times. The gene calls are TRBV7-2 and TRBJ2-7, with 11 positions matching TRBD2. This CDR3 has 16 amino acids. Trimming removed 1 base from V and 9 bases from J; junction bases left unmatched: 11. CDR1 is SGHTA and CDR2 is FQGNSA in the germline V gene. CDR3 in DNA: TGTGCCAGCAGCTTAGGGTTTAGCGGGGGGGAGGCCAGGCAGTACTTC. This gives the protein CASSLGFSGGEARQYF.

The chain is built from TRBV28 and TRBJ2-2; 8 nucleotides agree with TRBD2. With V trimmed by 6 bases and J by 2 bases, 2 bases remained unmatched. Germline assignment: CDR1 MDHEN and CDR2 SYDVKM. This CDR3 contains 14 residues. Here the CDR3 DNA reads TGTGCCAGCAGCGTAGCGGGAAACACCGGGGAGCTGTTTTTT. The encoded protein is CASSVAGNTGELFF.